Following are 31 T cell receptor beta chains from one sample sequenced in a study of T cells in Graves' hyperthyroidism and ophthalmopathy. Amplification of TCR beta CDR3 regions used RNA as the template. First-round RT-PCR with HTBI primers amplified the TCR CDR3 region. TCRdb called the multiplex PCR reads again in MiXCR, with one record for every CDR3 protein. Among roughly 570,000 distinct CDR3 sequences listed, about 45% were seen once. Sequenced input: peripheral blood or thyroid tissue (not recorded which). These TCRs come from a woman aged 18-29 years with Graves' hyperthyroidism.

This clonotype showed up just a few times. This chain links TRBV18 with TRBJ2-2, with TRBD1 matching 7 bases. Germline values: CDR1 KGHSH, CDR2 LQKENI. The CDR3 covers 12 residues. Losses at the gene ends were 10 bases for V and 4 bases for J; bases not matched to a gene: 3. CDR3 region: CATWDSTGELFF. CDR3 DNA sequence: TGTGCCACCTGGGACAGCACCGGGGAGCTGTTTTTT.

This clonotype was detected only a few times. V gene TRBV29-1 combines with J gene TRBJ2-1; possibly TRBD2 for D (6 bases). Between the trimmed V and J ends, which lost 3 bases and 6 bases, there was a span of 9 bases. The V gene's germline CDR1 is SQVTM and CDR2 ANQGSEA. The CDR3 is made up of 12 amino acids. The CDR3 DNA is TGCAGCGTTGACTTGGGACTCAATGAGCAGTTCTTC. The encoded protein is CSVDLGLNEQFF.

This chain uses TRBV25-1 with TRBJ1-2; unclear D gene. Trimming took 5 bases from V and 3 from J, leaving 16 bases between them. Germline lookup yields CDR1 MGHDK and CDR2 SYGVNS. The CDR3 totals 15 residues. The CDR3 nucleotides are TGTGCCAGCAGTTTACAGAGGAGTTTGGACTATGGCTACACCTTC. Protein product: CASSLQRSLDYGYTF.

The chain couples TRBV29-1 to TRBJ2-1; D is uncertain. The germline gives CDR1 SQVTM, CDR2 ANQGSEA. CDR3 size: 12 residues. Trimming removed 6 bases at V and 5 bases at J, with 11 bases between. Written as DNA, the CDR3 is TGCAGCGTAGTGGGTCAACACAATGAGCAGTTCTTC. This codes for CSVVGQHNEQFF.

The CDR3 sequence is CASRARATYNSPLHF. The DNA for the CDR3 is TGTGCCAGCAGGGCCAGGGCCACCTATAATTCACCCCTCCACTTT. The rearrangement uses TRBV2 and TRBJ1-6; a possible D gene is TRBD1 (5 bases). CDR3 length equals 15 residues. V was trimmed by 6 bases and J by 2 bases, leaving 11 bases between them. Germline-derived CDR1 and CDR2 are SNHLY and FYNNEI.

This clonotype was seen at least ten times. The genes are TRBV6-2 or TRBV6-3 and TRBJ1-2; perhaps TRBD1 as D (6 bases). V was shortened by 6 bases and J by 2 bases, with 16 bases between the two germline ends. Germline lookup yields CDR1 MNHEY and CDR2 SVGEGT. The CDR3 has 15 amino acids. The CDR3 nucleotides read TGTGCCAGCAGGCGACAAAGGGGGTCGAACTATGGCTACACCTTC. This gives the protein CASRRQRGSNYGYTF.

The chain carries TRBV7-9 and TRBJ1-5; possibly TRBD1 for D (6 bases). The CDR3 loop spans 13 amino acids. Germline V gene data show CDR1 as SEHNR and CDR2 as FQNEAQ (reference sequence). Between the trimmed V and J ends, which lost 4 bases and 7 bases, there was a span of 11 bases. The CDR3 loop reads CASSSDSMQPQHF. The CDR3 nucleotides are TGTGCCAGCAGCTCGGACAGTATGCAGCCCCAGCATTTT.

The rearrangement joins TRBV7-2 to TRBJ2-3; 10 nucleotides agree with TRBD2. J lost 1 base, V lost 3 bases, and 16 bases had no gene match. The CDR3 length is 20 residues. Germline V CDR1 and CDR2: SGHTA, FQGNSA. CDR3 region: CASSFRAGGPVVAGTDTQYF. The CDR3 DNA reads as TGTGCCAGCAGCTTCCGAGCGGGAGGGCCGGTGGTTGCTGGCACAGATACGCAGTATTTT.

This clonotype showed up many times. The genes are TRBV6-1 and TRBJ1-2; 7 bases line up with TRBD1. This CDR3 has 13 amino acids. Germline values: CDR1 MNHNS, CDR2 SASEGT. V lost 6 bases and J lost 8; bases outside the gene matches: 9. The CDR3 DNA reads TGTGCCAGCAGGTTGACAGGGAGCGAGGGCTACACCTTC. Translated, it gives CASRLTGSEGYTF.

This clonotype was found many times. The V gene is TRBV7-2, the J gene TRBJ2-5, with unresolved D. CDR3 length equals 14 residues. V was clipped by 5 bases and J by 1 base, with 11 bases between them. Looked up from germline, CDR1 is SGHTA and CDR2 is FQGNSA. The CDR3 DNA reads TGTGCCAGCAGCCACCCCAGGAGCCAAGAGACCCAGTACTTC. Amino acids: CASSHPRSQETQYF.

This chain uses TRBV7-2 with TRBJ2-5; tentatively, D is TRBD2 (5 bases). Looked up from germline, CDR1 is SGHTA and CDR2 is FQGNSA. The CDR3 length is 16 residues. In DNA form, the CDR3 reads TGTGTTAGCAGCACTAGTCGAGCAGCTCAATGGGAGACCCAGTACTTC. Amino acid sequence: CVSSTSRAAQWETQYF.

This clonotype was detected many times. This sequence joins TRBV10-3 and TRBJ1-5; the D gene is possibly TRBD1 (6 bases). The CDR3 sequence is 14 residues long. Germline CDR1 ENHRY, CDR2 SYGVKD. V was clipped by 4 bases and J by 7 bases, with 14 bases between them. CDR3 amino acids: CAISAQGPGQPQHF. As DNA, the CDR3 is TGTGCCATCAGTGCACAGGGCCCGGGGCAGCCCCAGCATTTT.

On this clonotype itself: Because the CDR3's place on the DNA is in doubt, the DNA is left out and the CDR3 is given as listed by TCRdb. CDR3 in amino acids: CASSFGPGGEKLFF. V and J are TRBV7-2 and TRBJ1-4. The CDR3 spans 14 residues, counting both ends. Germline CDR1 SGHTA, CDR2 FQGNSA.

This clonotype was seen many times. J is TRBJ1-1 and V is TRBV13; maybe TRBD1 (5 bases). This CDR3 contains 15 residues. V dropped 4 bases and J dropped 1 base, with 13 bases sitting between them. Germline loops: CDR1 PRHDT, CDR2 FYEKMQ (reference sequence). CDR3 sequence reads: CASSSGRGWNTEAFF. The CDR3 region has the DNA TGTGCCAGCAGCTCCGGGCGGGGCTGGAACACTGAAGCTTTCTTT.

This clonotype has ten or more counts. The rearrangement uses TRBV29-1 and TRBJ2-2; TRBD1 matches at 8 bases. The V gene's germline CDR1 is SQVTM and CDR2 ANQGSEA. The CDR3 has 14 residues. With V trimmed by 1 base and J by 5 bases, 3 bases remained unmatched. CDR3 DNA sequence: TGCAGCGTTGAAGGGACAGGGATGACCGGGGAGCTGTTTTTT. Its translation is CSVEGTGMTGELFF.

This clonotype showed up many times. The V call is TRBV10-3, the J call TRBJ2-7; 11 nucleotides line up with TRBD2. Germline lookup yields CDR1 ENHRY and CDR2 SYGVKD. The V gene end was trimmed by 11 bases and the J gene end by 2 bases; junction bases not matched to a gene: 14. This CDR3 region has 16 residues. The CDR3 sequence is CAVADRGTSGTYEQYF. In DNA form, the CDR3 reads TGTGCCGTTGCGGATAGAGGGACTAGCGGAACCTACGAGCAGTACTTC.

This chain uses TRBV4-1 with TRBJ1-5; 8 bases line up with TRBD1. V trimming: 3 bases; J trimming: 6 bases; junction bases outside the gene matches: 10. Germline assignment: CDR1 MGHRA and CDR2 YSYEKL. This CDR3 is built from 16 residues. The DNA for the CDR3 is TGCGCCAGCAGCCAGTCAGACAGGGGAAGGGGTCAGCCCCAGCATTTT. It is translated as CASSQSDRGRGQPQHF.

This clonotype occurred many times. The gene calls are TRBV29-1 and TRBJ2-7; 10 bases match TRBD1. V was pared by 6 bases and J by 4 bases, with 9 bases of the junction left unmatched. Germline CDR1 SQVTM, CDR2 ANQGSEA. The CDR3 runs 14 residues. The CDR3 bases are TGCAGCGTCCGATCGCAGGACAGGGGGTACGAGCAGTACTTC. Protein sequence: CSVRSQDRGYEQYF.

J is TRBJ1-5 and V is TRBV9; D may be TRBD1 (6 bases). The CDR3 is 15 amino acids. In germline, CDR1 is SGDLS, CDR2 YYNGEE. The V gene lost 3 bases and the J gene lost 3 bases, with 13 bases spanning the gap. CDR3: CASSAGRDNNQPQHF. CDR3 bases: TGTGCCAGCAGCGCAGGCCGGGACAACAATCAGCCCCAGCATTTT.

This clonotype has a single count. Since a much larger clone is just one base distant, this may be a read error. Because the CDR3 is missing its conserved closing phenylalanine or tryptophan, this is likely a read error. V usage is TRBV10-3 and J usage is TRBJ2-5; D ambiguous. The germline CDR1 and CDR2 sequences are ENHRY and SYGVKD. V was clipped by 4 bases and J by 5 bases, with 11 bases between them. CDR3 length equals 13 residues. The CDR3, as DNA: TGTGCCATCAGTGCTTGGGGTAGGGAGACCCAGTACCTC. Translated: CAISAWGRETQYL.

The chain recombines TRBV4-2 with TRBJ1-2; D not resolved. The V gene's germline CDR1 is LGHNA and CDR2 YNFKEQ. There are 16 residues in the CDR3. The V end was cut by 3 bases, the J end by 6 bases, with 20 bases between. The CDR3 reads CASSQGIREPTDGYTF. The CDR3 region has the DNA TGTGCCAGCAGCCAGGGCATAAGGGAACCAACGGATGGCTACACCTTC.

This clonotype occurred a few times. The rearrangement uses TRBV29-1 and TRBJ2-3; tentatively, D is TRBD2 (5 bases). V was pared by 7 bases and J by 2 bases, with 10 bases between. The CDR3 sequence is 12 residues long. Germline CDR1 reads SQVTM; CDR2 reads ANQGSEA. In DNA, the CDR3 is TGCAGCGCCGGGAAGGCCACAGATACGCAGTATTTT. Translated, it gives CSAGKATDTQYF.

The chain joins TRBV11-3 to TRBJ1-6; D gene uncertain. Trimming took off 4 bases at V and 9 bases at J, with 25 bases between the two ends. Germline V CDR1 and CDR2: SGHNT, YENEEA. This CDR3 has 18 residues. CDR3 DNA sequence: TGTGCCAGCAGCTCCCCATCGGGGTCCCGAGGCCGACTTTCACCCCTCCACTTT. Amino acid sequence: CASSSPSGSRGRLSPLHF.

The gene calls are TRBV11-2 and TRBJ2-7, with 8 bases lining up with TRBD1. The CDR3 totals 17 residues. J lost 3 bases, V lost 4 bases, and 14 bases had no gene match. Germline V gene lookup returns CDR1 SGHAT and CDR2 FQNNGV. The CDR3 reads CASSYGQGRGGYYEQYF. The CDR3 DNA sequence: TGTGCCAGCAGCTACGGACAGGGTAGAGGTGGCTACTACGAGCAGTACTTC.

The J gene is TRBJ2-7, the V gene TRBV7-6; D possibly corresponds to TRBD2 (5 bases). Germline CDR1 and CDR2: SGHVS and FNYEAQ. The CDR3 runs 15 residues. Trimming took off 5 bases at V and 3 bases at J, with 17 bases between the two ends. The DNA for the CDR3 is TGTGCCAGCAGCCCCAAGGACTGGTATGACTACGAGCAGTACTTC. Protein: CASSPKDWYDYEQYF.

This clonotype was counted ten times or more. The gene calls are TRBV7-6 and TRBJ2-2; tentatively, D is TRBD2 (6 bases). V lost 4 bases to trimming and J lost 7 bases, with 22 bases between them. Per the germline V gene, CDR1 is SGHVS and CDR2 is FNYEAQ. The length of the CDR3 is 17 residues. CDR3: CASSSPGASYVGGELFF. In nucleotides, the CDR3 is TGTGCCAGCAGCTCCCCGGGAGCCTCTTACGTGGGCGGGGAGCTGTTTTTT.

This clonotype was counted ten times or more. V gene TRBV29-1 combines with J gene TRBJ1-2; D perhaps matches TRBD1 (5 bases). The V gene's germline CDR1 is SQVTM and CDR2 ANQGSEA. The CDR3 length is 12 residues. The V end was cut by 2 bases, the J end by 4 bases, with 8 bases between. The CDR3 DNA reads as TGCAGCGTTGAATTTGGGGGCTATGGCTACACCTTC. Its translation: CSVEFGGYGYTF.

Many counts were recorded for this clonotype. The chain has TRBV6-1 and TRBJ1-1; possibly TRBD1 for D (5 bases). V was trimmed by 7 bases and J by 1 base, leaving 10 bases between them. The CDR3 loop spans 13 amino acids. In germline, CDR1 is MNHNS, CDR2 SASEGT. Here the CDR3 reads CASIPGRNTEAFF. The CDR3 nucleotides read TGTGCCAGCATACCAGGGCGGAACACTGAAGCTTTCTTT.

This rearrangement joins TRBV7-9 to TRBJ2-7; 9 bases match TRBD1. The J segment lost 6 bases and the V segment lost 7 bases, leaving 7 bases of the junction unmatched. This CDR3 region has 13 residues. Germline loops: CDR1 SEHNR, CDR2 FQNEAQ (reference sequence). The CDR3 nucleotides read TGTGCCAGCACCCTGGACAGGGGTAGCGAGCAGTACTTC. Its protein product is CASTLDRGSEQYF.

On this clonotype itself: Relative to the germline gene, one junction end is altered; a read error may explain this. This chain links TRBV2 with TRBJ1-1, with unresolved D. This CDR3 region has 17 residues. Germline loops: CDR1 SNHLY, CDR2 FYNNEI. For the CDR3, the DNA is TGTGCCAGCAGAGTAAGGGCCGGAGAACTCATGAACACTGAGGCTTTCTTT. As protein: CASRVRAGELMNTEAFF.

This clonotype was recorded at least ten times. The chain recombines TRBV19 with TRBJ1-1; TRBD1 agrees at 10 bases. CDR1 is LNHDA, CDR2 SQIVND, per germline (reference sequence). The CDR3 runs to 17 residues. Trimming at V came to 2 bases and at J to 5 bases, leaving 11 bases not matched to a gene. The CDR3 protein is CASSISSIGQGETEAFF. CDR3 DNA: TGTGCCAGTAGTATATCATCCATCGGACAGGGGGAGACTGAAGCTTTCTTT.